One T cell receptor (beta chain) is described in this entry. Single TCR cDNA molecules each had their own unique molecular identifier. TCRdb analysed the 5' RACE reads with MiXCR anew, one entry per CDR3 protein. The sample consists of 20,000 to 25,000 distinct CDR3 sequences, around 4.3% of them appearing once. This entry comes from a study of spatial heterogeneity in lung cancer. About the study: Fewer alpha-chain than beta-chain sequences were consistently detected. Across the raw uncorrected reads, a unique TCR and UMI combination was observed, on average, more than ten times.

Deletions cut 3 bases from V and 9 bases from J, with 12 bases between. Germline values: CDR1 SGHTA, CDR2 FQGNSA. This CDR3 contains 14 residues. The time point here: sample taken at primary tumor resection. Whole RNA came from tumor, nontumor lung or frozen PBMC and was sequenced without being sorted. V is TRBV7-2 and J is TRBJ1-6; D not certain. The origin of this receptor is a male donor with early-stage non-small cell lung cancer. The source material was PBMCs, sampled at surgery. CDR3 DNA sequence: TGTGCCAGCAGCTTCCGGCAGGTGCCTTCACCCCTCCACTTT. It is translated as CASSFRQVPSPLHF.